This note documents a single T cell receptor (beta chain) sequence. This clonotype was counted many times. The antigen this receptor binds is unknown. Within one base of it there is no much larger clone, and no base qualities were kept. Blood bank volunteers in Maryland, USA served as the healthy controls. For the unsorted PBMC libraries, 2 million PBMCs were stored in RNAlater at -80 degrees C until RNA extraction and were used to generate the libraries. Peripheral blood was subjected to Ficoll-Hypaque density gradient centrifugation to isolate PBMCs, which were then cryopreserved in liquid nitrogen. cDNA was synthesized by template-switch 5'RACE using a primer with a 10-nucleotide random unique molecular identifier that tagged each TCR transcript. Over 180 million TCR-beta sequences, covering 15-18 subjects, were produced in each sequencing run. Total RNA was extracted with the RNeasy kit. Using the KAPA Real-time Library Amplification kit, TCR-beta VDJ regions were amplified with primers for the TCR constant region and the 5'RACE anchor. Sample indexes and Illumina adaptors were added in a first PCR, and a second PCR then increased library yield. After purification with Ampure beads, the TCR product of roughly 650 bp was size-selected on a 2% E-gel SizeSelection system. Before pooling, library quality was checked on a Bioanalyzer, concentration was measured with Qubit, and libraries were quantified with the Kapa Library Quantification kit. An Illumina HiSeq 2500 was used to sequence the libraries paired-end at 2 x 150 bp. To increase sequence diversity, about 25-31% phiX was spiked into each library pool. The authors' pipeline ran thus. Quality-filtered reads were processed with the UMI-based MiGEC pipeline, which removed over 80% of raw TCR sequences during error correction. IMGT germline references were used for alignment of VDJ genes, and clonotypes were defined by a unique CDR3 amino acid sequence together with V-J genes. VDJtools evaluated clonal expansion, Shannon diversity and CDR3 relatedness (CalcPairwiseDistances, ClusterSamples); CLCbio workbench built phylogenetic trees. A clone was classed as expanded if it had 8 or more unique UMIs, a cutoff based on coefficient-of-variation modelling across technical triplicates. TCRdb took the public reads, trimmed them with fastp at Q25, ran MiXCR for clone calling and kept in-frame beta chains. Every distinct CDR3 protein forms one entry, paired with its most common genes and DNA. These V and J calls originate from TCRdb's pipeline instead of the authors' own analysis. Counted in this sample were some 25,000 distinct CDR3 sequences; roughly 7% of them appeared once. The ten largest make up 4.8% of the sample.

The sample belongs to a study of neurological immune-mediated disorders (dated by TCRdb to the late 2010s). About the study as a whole: The study compared peripheral blood TCR-beta repertoires of HTLV-I-associated myelopathy (HAM/TSP) patients, multiple sclerosis patients and healthy controls using UMI-based sequencing. The cohort included 60 to 70 subjects: around 15 with HAM/TSP, approximately 35 with multiple sclerosis, and approximately 20 healthy controls. The approximately 100 TCR-beta libraries included longitudinal samples, technical triplicates and paired sorted CD4+ and CD8+ T-cell subsets alongside PBMC samples.

What the research found in general, with its limitations: No identical CDR3 amino acid sequences were shared among expanded clones across subjects, suggesting private TCR-beta repertoires in all groups. TCR clonal expansion was highest in HAM/TSP patients and lowest in MS patients, with MS patients falling below even healthy controls.

The sequence was obtained from a woman aged 40 to 55 in good health. The specimen sequenced was PBMCs.

DNA sequence: TGTGCCAGCAGTGAGCAAGGGCTAGCGGGATCCACCGGGGAGCTGTTTTTT. Its translation reads: CASSEQGLAGSTGELFF. The rearranged chain carries TRBV25-1 and TRBJ2-2, with 9 bases matching TRBD2. At the junction V is shortened by 3 bases and J by 4 bases; bases outside the gene matches: 9. Based on the germline V gene, the CDR1 and CDR2 sequences are MGHDK and SYGVNS. The CDR3 measures 17 amino acids from cysteine to phenylalanine. Left in the record is the CDR3 DNA by itself, 51 bases read in frame from the first base.